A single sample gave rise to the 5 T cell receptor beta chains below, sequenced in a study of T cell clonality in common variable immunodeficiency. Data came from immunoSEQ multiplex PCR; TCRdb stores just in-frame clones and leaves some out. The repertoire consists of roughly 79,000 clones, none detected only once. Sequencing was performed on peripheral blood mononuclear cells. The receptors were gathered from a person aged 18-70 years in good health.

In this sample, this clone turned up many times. The part of the CDR3 DNA that was read is TGCAGTGCTAGAGATGGGACAGGGGTGACCGGGGAG. It is translated as CSARDGTGVTGE. The complete CDR3 protein is CSARDGTGVTGELFF. The chain recombines TRBV20-1 with TRBJ2-2, with 10 bases matching TRBD1. The CDR3 end is not reached by the read, which stops 3 residues before it; the germline J gene fills it in. CDR1 is DFQATT, CDR2 SNEGSKA, per germline (reference sequence). Trimming cost V 0 bases and J 5 bases; bases outside gene matches: 3. The CDR3 loop spans 15 amino acids.

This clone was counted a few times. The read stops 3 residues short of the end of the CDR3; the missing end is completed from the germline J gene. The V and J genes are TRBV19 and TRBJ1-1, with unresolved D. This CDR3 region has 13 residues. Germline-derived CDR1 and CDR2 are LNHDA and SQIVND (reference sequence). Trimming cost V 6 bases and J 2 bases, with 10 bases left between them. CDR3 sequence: CASSSTLNTEAFF. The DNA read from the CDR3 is TGTGCCAGTAGCTCGACACTTAACACTGAA.

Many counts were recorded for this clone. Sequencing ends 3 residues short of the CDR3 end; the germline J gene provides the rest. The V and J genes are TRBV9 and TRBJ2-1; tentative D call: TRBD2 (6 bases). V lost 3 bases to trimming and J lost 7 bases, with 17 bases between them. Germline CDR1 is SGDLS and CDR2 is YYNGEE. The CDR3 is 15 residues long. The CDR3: CASSAGAGFVNEQFF. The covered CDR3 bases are TGTGCCAGCAGCGCCGGGGCGGGGTTCGTGAATGAG.

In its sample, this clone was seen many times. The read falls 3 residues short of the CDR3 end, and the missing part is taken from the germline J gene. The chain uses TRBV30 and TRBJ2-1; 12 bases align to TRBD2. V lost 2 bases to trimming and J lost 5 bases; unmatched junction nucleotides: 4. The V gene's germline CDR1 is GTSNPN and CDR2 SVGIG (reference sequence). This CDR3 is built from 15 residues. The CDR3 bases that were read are TGTGCCTGGAGTTCCGGGACTAGCGGGCACAATGAG. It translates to CAWSSGTSGHNE. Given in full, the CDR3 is CAWSSGTSGHNEQFF.

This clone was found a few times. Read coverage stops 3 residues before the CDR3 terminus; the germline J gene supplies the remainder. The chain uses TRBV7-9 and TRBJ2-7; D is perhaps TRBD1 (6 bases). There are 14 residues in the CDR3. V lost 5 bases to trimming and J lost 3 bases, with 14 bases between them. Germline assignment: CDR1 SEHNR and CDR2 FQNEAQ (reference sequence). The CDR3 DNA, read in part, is TGTGCCAGCAGCCCGGCGGACAGAGTCTACGAG. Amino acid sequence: CASSPADRVYE. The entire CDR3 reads CASSPADRVYEQYF.